This T cell receptor (beta chain) was retrieved from a study of tumor-infiltrating lymphocytes in primary liver carcinoma. This CDR3 contains 13 residues. The germline V gene encodes CDR1 MNHNS and CDR2 SASEGT. Unsorted whole blood yielded the blood RNA, and germline DNA was also extracted. This clonotype turned up a few times. Its cognate antigen is unknown. A read error is possible here, since a much larger clone lies one base away. Researchers generated TCR beta cDNA from about 500 ng of total RNA, relying on a constant-region primer. The TCR beta library was amplified through three nested multiplex PCR rounds in a modified ARM-PCR procedure. In the first two PCR rounds, TRBV1-TRBV30 forward primers were paired with a C-beta reverse primer, and each round lasted approximately 9 cycles. One entry per CDR3 protein results from TCRdb running MiXCR on the multiplex PCR reads. The sample holds approximately 300,000 distinct CDR3 sequences; less than 75% are singletons and the top ten take about 8.4%.

General study findings and limits: Tumor-adjacent and tumor-blood pairs overlapped less than tumor region pairs did.

The receptor was derived from a man in his forties with primary liver carcinoma and hepatitis B virus infection. The chain carries TRBV6-1 and TRBJ1-2; 8 positions agree with TRBD1. Sequencing was performed on peripheral blood. The CDR3 region has the DNA TGTGTCAGCAGTCGGACAGGGCTCAGAGGCTACACCTTC. Its translation: CVSSRTGLRGYTF.